The TCR beta chain described here comes from a study of T cell repertoires in cytomegalovirus infection. Study-wide context: Recently identified HLA-C-restricted CMV epitopes were used, and well-studied HLA-B-restricted CMV epitopes were used as well. Shared public TCR beta signatures pointed to both CMV infection and a matching HLA type. Study observations and caveats: Dominating the ex vivo response were HLA-C-restricted CMV-specific TCR beta clonotypes.

TCRdb independently ran MiXCR on the reads; one entry per CDR3 protein. The sample includes fewer than 1,000,000 distinct CDR3 sequences, around 30% seen only once; the top ten take about an eighth. The J segment lost 10 bases and the V segment lost 3 bases, leaving 8 bases of the junction unmatched. The CDR3 totals 14 residues. Comment on this clonotype: Its target is not known.

This chain connects TRBV12-3 or TRBV12-4 to TRBJ2-1; 8 positions match TRBD2. The sequence came from a human donor in good health (CMV status not recorded). Some clones in this sample may be carry-over from other donors' samples. The sample consisted of cultured CD8+ T cells from PBMCs, taken from culture after CMV antigen stimulation. The CDR3 nucleotides read TGTGCCAGCAGTTTTGGCGGGGGGACCAACGAGCAGTTCTTC. It translates to CASSFGGGTNEQFF.